This is a list of T cell receptor beta chains from one sample in a study of T cell responses to AZD1222 COVID-19 vaccine. Sequencing used immunoSEQ multiplex PCR; TCRdb keeps in-frame clones, though not all of them. This table holds about 140,000 clones, about 90% found once. Here the sequenced sample was peripheral blood, taken 28 days after the second dose of the MenACWY control vaccine. The origin of the receptors is an adult who received the MenACWY meningococcal vaccine as a control. The CDR3 runs from the conserved cysteine through the conserved F or W. D genes are given only for firm matches. Size is omitted from some rows. Given values are once, few, many or a class for expanded clones.

size: once; V: TRBV27; J: TRBJ1-2; D: -; CDR3: CASTPGQGTYGYTF; DNA: TGTGCCAGCACCCCTGGGCAGGGGACTTATGGCTACACCTTC
size: -; V: TRBV7-2; J: TRBJ2-5; D: TRBD1; CDR3: CASSPTGGVETQYF; DNA: TGTGCCAGCAGCCCTACAGGGGGCGTTGAGACCCAGTACTTC
size: -; V: TRBV28; J: TRBJ1-2; D: -; CDR3: CASSFPDSSGGGYTF; DNA: TGTGCCAGCAGTTTCCCCGACAGCTCTGGGGGCGGCTACACCTTC
size: -; V: TRBV19; J: TRBJ1-4; D: -; CDR3: CASSKNPARKLFF; DNA: TGTGCCAGTAGTAAAAACCCGGCGCGAAAACTGTTTTTT
size: -; V: TRBV19; J: TRBJ2-7; D: -; CDR3: CASSISGSDYEQYF; DNA: TGTGCCAGTAGTATTTCAGGGTCTGACTACGAGCAGTACTTC
size: once; V: TRBV21-1; J: TRBJ1-3; D: -; CDR3: CASSNPGKGSPDSGNTIYF; DNA: TGTGCCAGCAGCAATCCCGGAAAGGGCAGCCCTGACTCTGGAAACACCATATATTTT
size: -; V: TRBV5-4; J: TRBJ1-1; D: TRBD1; CDR3: CASSLAPGQGASKNTEAFF; DNA: TGTGCCAGCAGCTTGGCCCCGGGACAGGGGGCGAGTAAAAACACTGAAGCTTTCTTT
size: -; V: TRBV18; J: TRBJ2-1; D: TRBD2; CDR3: CASSPRVAGGRNEQFF; DNA: TGTGCCAGCTCACCACGAGTAGCGGGGGGTCGTAATGAGCAGTTCTTC
size: -; V: TRBV27; J: TRBJ1-1; D: -; CDR3: CASSLNGGHQEPEAFF; DNA: TGTGCCAGCAGTTTAAACGGGGGACACCAAGAACCTGAAGCTTTCTTT
size: -; V: TRBV19; J: TRBJ2-3; D: -; CDR3: CASSIAGWRSTDTQYF; DNA: TGTGCCAGTAGTATAGCAGGGTGGAGGAGCACAGATACGCAGTATTTT
size: -; V: TRBV19; J: TRBJ2-7; D: -; CDR3: CASSPGPRTEQYF; DNA: TGTGCCAGTAGTCCGGGCCCCCGGACCGAGCAGTACTTC
size: -; V: TRBV7-2; J: TRBJ2-5; D: -; CDR3: CASSAQGSETQYF; DNA: TGTGCCAGCAGCGCACAGGGTTCAGAGACCCAGTACTTC
size: -; V: TRBV5-1; J: TRBJ2-3; D: TRBD2; CDR3: CASSRTSGGPDTQYF; DNA: TGCGCCAGCAGCCGGACTAGCGGGGGGCCGGATACGCAGTATTTT
size: -; V: TRBV19; J: TRBJ1-5; D: -; CDR3: CASSIMVFGQNSNQPQHF; DNA: TGTGCCAGTAGTATAATGGTCTTTGGACAGAATAGCAATCAGCCCCAGCATTTT
size: -; V: TRBV19; J: TRBJ2-3; D: -; CDR3: CASRDTDTQYF; DNA: TGTGCCAGTCGAGACACAGATACGCAGTATTTT
size: -; V: TRBV12-5; J: TRBJ2-5; D: -; CDR3: CASGLQGQTQYF; DNA: TGTGCTAGTGGTCTCCAGGGGCAGACCCAGTACTTC
size: -; V: TRBV20-1; J: TRBJ1-6; D: -; CDR3: CSARANSPLHF; DNA: TGCAGTGCTAGAGCTAATTCACCCCTCCACTTT
size: -; V: TRBV28; J: TRBJ1-2; D: -; CDR3: CASSPGWVLGGYTF; DNA: TGTGCCAGCAGTCCCGGATGGGTGCTCGGCGGCTACACCTTC
size: once; V: TRBV10-3; J: TRBJ1-3; D: -; CDR3: CAISGGPGNTIYF; DNA: TGTGCCATCAGTGGAGGGCCCGGAAACACCATATATTTT
size: -; V: TRBV2; J: TRBJ1-5; D: TRBD1; CDR3: CASTGTGGNQPQHF; DNA: TGTGCCAGCACGGGGACAGGGGGCAATCAGCCCCAGCATTTT
size: -; V: TRBV25-1; J: TRBJ1-6; D: -; CDR3: CASSESEGRVPASPLHF; DNA: TGTGCCAGCAGTGAATCGGAGGGCAGGGTCCCTGCTTCACCCCTCCACTTT
size: -; V: TRBV7-2; J: TRBJ1-6; D: -; CDR3: CASSQGTSNSPLHF; DNA: TGTGCCAGCAGTCAAGGGACATCTAATTCACCCCTCCACTTT
size: -; V: TRBV30; J: TRBJ1-1; D: -; CDR3: CAWSWTENTEAFF; DNA: TGTGCCTGGAGTTGGACGGAGAACACTGAAGCTTTCTTT
size: -; V: TRBV10-3; J: TRBJ2-3; D: -; CDR3: CAITTTLTDTQYF; DNA: TGTGCCATCACCACGACTCTGACAGATACGCAGTATTTT
size: -; V: TRBV10-3; J: TRBJ1-1; D: -; CDR3: CAISDRGANTEAFF; DNA: TGTGCCATCAGTGATAGGGGAGCGAACACTGAAGCTTTCTTT
size: -; V: TRBV7-2; J: TRBJ1-2; D: -; CDR3: CASSLPGRDGYTF; DNA: TGTGCCAGCAGCTTACCAGGGAGGGATGGCTACACCTTC
size: -; V: TRBV28; J: TRBJ1-6; D: TRBD1; CDR3: CASSYPQGFNSPLHF; DNA: TGTGCCAGCAGTTACCCACAGGGGTTTAATTCACCCCTCCACTTT
size: -; V: TRBV4-1; J: TRBJ1-4; D: TRBD1; CDR3: CASSQDQDRPSTNEKLFF; DNA: TGCGCCAGCAGCCAGGACCAGGACAGGCCCTCAACTAATGAAAAACTGTTTTTT
size: -; V: TRBV15; J: TRBJ2-1; D: TRBD2; CDR3: CATSRDTPGLAGGHNEQFF; DNA: TGTGCCACCAGCAGAGATACACCTGGCCTAGCGGGGGGTCACAATGAGCAGTTCTTC
size: few; V: TRBV9; J: TRBJ1-3; D: -; CDR3: CASSADLRGSGNTIYF; DNA: TGTGCCAGCAGCGCAGACCTCCGAGGGTCTGGAAACACCATATATTTT
size: -; V: TRBV7-3; J: TRBJ2-3; D: -; CDR3: CASSLGSREGDTQYF; DNA: TGTGCCAGCAGCTTAGGTTCCCGCGAGGGAGATACGCAGTATTTT
size: -; V: TRBV27; J: TRBJ2-1; D: TRBD2; CDR3: CASSWGPGLAGGGAIYNEQFF; DNA: TGTGCCAGCAGTTGGGGACCCGGACTAGCGGGGGGCGGCGCTATATACAATGAGCAGTTCTTC
size: -; V: TRBV6-5; J: TRBJ2-6; D: -; CDR3: CASTPRGSGANVLTF; DNA: TGTGCCAGCACGCCCAGGGGTTCTGGGGCCAACGTCCTGACTTTC
size: -; V: TRBV3-1/TRBV3-2; J: TRBJ1-2; D: -; CDR3: CASSLDTRYGYTF; DNA: TGTGCCAGCAGCCTAGACACGCGCTATGGCTACACCTTC
size: -; V: TRBV28; J: TRBJ2-7; D: -; CDR3: CASSWSAYEQYF; DNA: TGTGCCAGCAGTTGGTCAGCTTACGAGCAGTACTTC
size: -; V: TRBV6-6; J: TRBJ1-6; D: -; CDR3: CASSWGVNSPLHF; DNA: TGTGCCAGCAGTTGGGGGGTCAATTCACCCCTCCACTTT
size: -; V: TRBV7-2; J: TRBJ1-1; D: TRBD1; CDR3: CASSLARGWKHTEAFF; DNA: TGTGCCAGCAGCTTAGCCAGGGGGTGGAAGCACACTGAAGCTTTCTTT
size: -; V: TRBV5-1; J: TRBJ2-1; D: -; CDR3: CASSLAGSSEQFF; DNA: TGCGCCAGCAGCTTGGCTGGGTCCTCTGAGCAGTTCTTC
size: -; V: TRBV5-1; J: TRBJ2-3; D: TRBD1; CDR3: CASSRQTGEFTDTQYF; DNA: TGCGCCAGCAGCCGGCAGACAGGGGAGTTCACAGATACGCAGTATTTT
size: -; V: TRBV9; J: TRBJ2-1; D: -; CDR3: CASSVEGRSYNEQFF; DNA: TGTGCCAGCAGCGTGGAGGGTCGCTCCTACAATGAGCAGTTCTTC